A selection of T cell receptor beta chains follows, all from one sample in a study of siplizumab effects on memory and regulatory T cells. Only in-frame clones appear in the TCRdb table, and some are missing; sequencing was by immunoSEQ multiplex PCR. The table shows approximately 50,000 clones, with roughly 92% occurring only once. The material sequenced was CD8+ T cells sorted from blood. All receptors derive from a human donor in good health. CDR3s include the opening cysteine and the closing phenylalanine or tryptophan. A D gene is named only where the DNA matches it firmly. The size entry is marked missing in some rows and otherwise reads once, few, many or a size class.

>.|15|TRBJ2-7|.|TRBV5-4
TGTGCCAGCAGCGTAACGACAGGAGGGTCCTACGAGCAGTACTTC
CASSVTTGGSYEQYF
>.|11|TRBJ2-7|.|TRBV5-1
TGCGCCAGCAGCTTTACGATCGAGCAGTACTTC
CASSFTIEQYF
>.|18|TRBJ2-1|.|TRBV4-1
TGCGCCAGCAGCCTTACACTCGATACTAGGCCCTCCTACAATGAGCAGTTCTTC
CASSLTLDTRPSYNEQFF
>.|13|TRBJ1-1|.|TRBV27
TGTGCCAGCCGATTTCAGGGTATCGATGAAGCTTTCTTT
CASRFQGIDEAFF
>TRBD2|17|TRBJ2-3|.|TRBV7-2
TGTGCCAGCAGCTTAGTATCCGGGAGGGCAGTGCTAGATGCGCAGTATTTT
CASSLVSGRAVLDAQYF
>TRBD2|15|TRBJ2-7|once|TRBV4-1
TGCGCCAGCAGCCAAGTTAGCGGGAGTATCTACGAGCAGTACTTC
CASSQVSGSIYEQYF
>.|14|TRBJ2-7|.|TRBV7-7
TGTGCCAGCAGCCCTACCCCACAGGGATACGAGCAGTACTTC
CASSPTPQGYEQYF
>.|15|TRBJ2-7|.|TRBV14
TGTGCCAGCAGCCAAAACCGGGACACTTCCTACGAGCAGTACTTC
CASSQNRDTSYEQYF
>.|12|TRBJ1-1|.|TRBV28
TGTGCCAGCAGTCCGACCCGCCCTGAAGCTTTCTTT
CASSPTRPEAFF
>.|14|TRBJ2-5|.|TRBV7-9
TGTGCCAGCAGACGGGACCCTGGGTGGGAGACCCAGTACTTC
CASRRDPGWETQYF
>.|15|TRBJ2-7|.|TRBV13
TGTGCCAGCAGCCCTGGCCCCGGGACCGACTACGAGCAGTACTTC
CASSPGPGTDYEQYF
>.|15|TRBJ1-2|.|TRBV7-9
TGTGCCAGCACCTCCCACGGACAAATAAACTATGGCTACACCTTC
CASTSHGQINYGYTF
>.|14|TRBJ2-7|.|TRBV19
TGTGCCAGTAGTGTACGGGACGGATCCTACGAGCAGTACTTC
CASSVRDGSYEQYF
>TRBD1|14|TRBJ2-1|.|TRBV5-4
TGTGCCAGCAGCTTCGGGACAGCCTACAATGAGCAGTTCTTC
CASSFGTAYNEQFF
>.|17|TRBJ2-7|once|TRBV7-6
TGTGCCAGCAGCCAACGACCCGGGACTGAATCTACGTTGGAGCAGTACTTC
CASSQRPGTESTLEQYF
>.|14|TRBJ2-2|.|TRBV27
TGTGCCAGCAGACCGGGAATTAGGTCCGGGGAGCTGTTTTTT
CASRPGIRSGELFF
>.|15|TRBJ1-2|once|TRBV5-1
TGCGCCAGCAGCTTGGTTCCACAAAACTACTATGGCTACACCTTC
CASSLVPQNYYGYTF
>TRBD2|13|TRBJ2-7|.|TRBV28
TGTGCCAGCAGTTCCCCGGGACTAGCGGGAGCCTACTTC
CASSSPGLAGAYF
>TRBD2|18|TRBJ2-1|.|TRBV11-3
TGTGCCAGCAGCTCCGGGGGACTAGCGGGAGTTGTGGACAATGAGCAGTTCTTC
CASSSGGLAGVVDNEQFF
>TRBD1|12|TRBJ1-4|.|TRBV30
TGTGCCTGGACGCAGGGGGGCGAAAAACTGTTTTTT
CAWTQGGEKLFF
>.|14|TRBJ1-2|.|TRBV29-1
TGCAGCGTTCTGGGCCTACGGGGGGACTATGGCTACACCTTC
CSVLGLRGDYGYTF
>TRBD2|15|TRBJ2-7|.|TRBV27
TGTGCCAGCAGTTTATCGGCTAGCGGAGCCTACGAGCAGTACTTC
CASSLSASGAYEQYF
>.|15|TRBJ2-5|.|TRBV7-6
TGTGCCAGCAGCTTGATCGAGGGAGCAAGAGCGACCCAGTACTTC
CASSLIEGARATQYF
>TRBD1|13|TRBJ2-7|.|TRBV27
TGTGCCAGCGGATTAACAGGGGTCCACGAGCAGTACTTC
CASGLTGVHEQYF
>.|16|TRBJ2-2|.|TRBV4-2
TGTGCCAGCAGTCAACCAAGCGGCAGGGCCACCGGGGAGCTGTTTTTT
CASSQPSGRATGELFF
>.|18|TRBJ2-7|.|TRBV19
TGTGCCAGTAGTCCACGCCTCTCCCGTAACCCCCTACTTTACGAGCAGTACTTC
CASSPRLSRNPLLYEQYF
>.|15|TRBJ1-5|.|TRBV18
TGTGCCAGCTCACCAAAGGACAGACCTAATCAGCCCCAGCATTTT
CASSPKDRPNQPQHF
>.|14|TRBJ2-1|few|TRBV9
TGTGCCAGCAGCGTAGGGGTGGGTTACAATGAGCAGTTCTTC
CASSVGVGYNEQFF
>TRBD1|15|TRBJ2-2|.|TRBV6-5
TGTGCCAGCAGTTGGGGGACAGGTCAAGCCGGGGAGCTGTTTTTT
CASSWGTGQAGELFF
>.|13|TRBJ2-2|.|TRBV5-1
TGCGCCAGCGCCCACAGTGACACCGGGGAGCTGTTTTTT
CASAHSDTGELFF
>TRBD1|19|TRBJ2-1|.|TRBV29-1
TGCAGCGTTGAAGAGATAAAGGGACAGGGGTTAGACTCCTACAATGAGCAGTTCTTC
CSVEEIKGQGLDSYNEQFF
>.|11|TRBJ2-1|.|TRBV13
TGTGCCAGCAGCTCCACTAATGAGCAGTTCTTC
CASSSTNEQFF
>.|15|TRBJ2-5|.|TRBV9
TGTGCCAGCAGCGGATCGGGACGGACTGGGGAGACCCAGTACTTC
CASSGSGRTGETQYF
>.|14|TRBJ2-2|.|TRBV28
TGTGCCATCGAATCTGGGAGCAACACCGGGGAGCTGTTTTTT
CAIESGSNTGELFF